The rows below give T cell receptor beta chains drawn from one sample of a study of T cell responses to AZD1222 COVID-19 vaccine. The repertoire was sequenced with immunoSEQ multiplex PCR; TCRdb's copy has only in-frame clones and lacks some. Of about 140,000 clones in the sample, 90% were seen once. Sequencing used peripheral blood, obtained 28 days after the second AZD1222 dose. The receptors were sampled from an adult who received the AZD1222 COVID-19 vaccine. CDR3s include the opening cysteine and the closing phenylalanine or tryptophan. A D gene is named only where the DNA matches it firmly.

>TRBJ2-1|TRBD1|TRBV5-1
CASSGTTGSSYNEQFF
>TRBJ2-1|-|TRBV11-1
CASSLAPTGSNEQFF
>TRBJ2-1|TRBD2|TRBV4-1
CASSVGLAGGYNEQFF
>TRBJ1-5|-|TRBV6-1
CASSETSPGPVRHF
>TRBJ2-7|-|TRBV6-2/TRBV6-3
CASSYGAGGSYEQYF
>TRBJ2-4|TRBD1|TRBV19
CASSTQGALAKNIQYF
>TRBJ1-5|TRBD1|TRBV6-5
CASSYSGTGLSQPQHF
>TRBJ2-2|-|TRBV9
CASSAGQGAHTSGRSTGELFF
>TRBJ2-1|-|TRBV19
CASSIDRGSSYNEQFF
>TRBJ2-1|TRBD2|TRBV6-6
CASGTSENYNEQFF
>TRBJ2-2|-|TRBV10-3
CAINRQQPNTGELFF
>TRBJ2-5|TRBD2|TRBV7-9
CASSPREGPQETQYF
>TRBJ1-5|-|TRBV9
CASSVDFAGAAQHF
>TRBJ2-5|-|TRBV27
CASSFWGRQETQYF
>TRBJ1-4|TRBD1|TRBV30
CAGTGGTEKLFF
>TRBJ1-5|-|TRBV27
CASRGLQGGTQPQHF
>TRBJ1-2|-|TRBV28
CASAQADLVPNYGYTF
>TRBJ1-5|-|TRBV5-1
CASSLSGQGNQPQHF
>TRBJ2-7|TRBD2|TRBV7-2
CASSLYLTGTRPYEQYF
>TRBJ2-2|-|TRBV7-3
CASSIGQSTGELFF
>TRBJ2-6|TRBD2|TRBV9
CASSSTGGAGFSGANVLTF
>TRBJ1-4|-|TRBV6-5
CASSYGREYEEKLFF
>TRBJ1-5|-|TRBV7-8
CASSLDSNQPQHF
>TRBJ1-3|TRBD1|TRBV27
CASSLRGLQQSGNTIYF
>TRBJ1-5|-|TRBV12-3/TRBV12-4
CASSGVYQPQHF
>TRBJ1-6|TRBD1|TRBV14
CASSQDRGQGRSSYNSPLHF
>TRBJ1-1|-|TRBV5-4
CASSLAWSDNTEAFF
>TRBJ1-2|-|TRBV28
CASSLARSGGSGYTF
>TRBJ1-5|-|TRBV5-5
CASSLWGTEKNQPQHF
>TRBJ1-6|TRBD1|TRBV18
CASSAHILGQGVNSPLHF
>TRBJ1-6|-|TRBV4-3
CASSQDSYGGTGGSPLHF
>TRBJ2-7|TRBD1|TRBV5-1
CVSSRDRGPGSYEQYF
>TRBJ1-3|-|TRBV24-1
CATSDPRGNGNTIYF
>TRBJ2-2|-|TRBV28
CASCHGGRNTGELFF
>TRBJ2-7|-|TRBV6-4
CASSGLAQGVTSYEQYF
>TRBJ1-6|-|TRBV12-5
CASGQLQQQSPLHF
>TRBJ2-5|TRBD2|TRBV7-9
CASSLGFGTSGLNQETQYF
>TRBJ2-2|TRBD1|TRBV11-3
CASSRQGETGELFF
>TRBJ2-2|TRBD1|TRBV5-1
CASSPDRVKSPGELFF
>TRBJ1-2|-|TRBV28
CASSLGQYGYTF
>TRBJ1-4|-|TRBV28
CASNRGGATNEKLFF
>TRBJ1-4|-|TRBV30
CAWSVAGLDEKLFF
>TRBJ2-1|-|TRBV13
CASRWKGTRNEQFF
>TRBJ1-5|-|TRBV6-5
CASSYSTDNQPQHF
>TRBJ1-5|TRBD1|TRBV2
CASSSRQGSAQPQHF
>TRBJ1-2|-|TRBV3-1/TRBV3-2
CASSFSSGAGYGYTF
>TRBJ2-7|TRBD1|TRBV6-5
CASSRDRVYEQYF
>TRBJ1-5|-|TRBV6-6
CASSYSVAQGQPQHF
>TRBJ1-6|-|TRBV27
CATRSYNSPLHF
>TRBJ1-2|-|TRBV29-1
CSAGQGDYGYTF
>TRBJ1-2|TRBD1|TRBV6-5
CASSYQGTGVTYGYTF
>TRBJ2-1|-|TRBV29-1
CSAAEPNEQFF
>TRBJ1-3|-|TRBV7-9
CASSNPIGVGNTIYF
>TRBJ2-7|-|TRBV27
CASSLGVGPPYEQYF